This is a list of T cell receptor beta chains from one sample in a study of T cell repertoires in cytomegalovirus infection. From the reads, TCRdb called clonotypes with MiXCR, one entry per CDR3 protein. In the table there are just under 550,000 distinct CDR3 sequences, around 27% of which are singletons. The sample comprised PBMCs. These receptors all stem from a human donor in good health (CMV status not recorded). Some clones in this sample may be carry-over from other donors' samples. Both conserved end residues are part of each CDR3. Each record gives: clone size, V gene, D gene, J gene, CDR3 protein, CDR3 DNA. The D gene is left open where the match is weak. Clone size is shown for a subset of rows, as once, few, many or a class of expanded clone.

few	TRBV5-4	TRBD1	TRBJ2-2	CASSPGGTDNTGELFF	TGTGCCAGCAGCCCTGGTGGGACAGATAACACCGGGGAGCTGTTTTTT
-	TRBV6-2/TRBV6-3	TRBD1	TRBJ1-1	CASSPYRGNTEAFF	TGTGCCAGCAGCCCTTACAGGGGGAACACTGAAGCTTTCTTT
-	TRBV20-1	-	TRBJ1-1	CSVLGGRGNTEAFF	TGCAGTGTACTAGGAGGGAGGGGAAACACTGAAGCTTTCTTT
-	TRBV19	TRBD1	TRBJ2-1	CASSTRGGADEQFF	TGTGCCAGTAGTACGAGAGGGGGCGCCGATGAGCAGTTCTTC
many	TRBV7-2	TRBD2	TRBJ2-6	CASSLAWGLAGAQSNVLTF	TGTGCCAGCAGCTTAGCCTGGGGACTAGCGGGAGCTCAGTCCAACGTCCTGACTTTC
few	TRBV6-6	-	TRBJ1-5	CASSNQDNNQPQHF	TGTGCCAGCAGTAACCAGGATAACAATCAGCCCCAGCATTTT
few	TRBV4-1	-	TRBJ1-4	CASSQDMIGEKLFF	TGCGCCAGCAGCCAAGATATGATCGGGGAAAAACTGTTTTTT
-	TRBV30	TRBD1	TRBJ2-5	CAWSPTGGLETQYF	TGTGCCTGGAGTCCCACAGGGGGGTTAGAGACCCAGTACTTC
-	TRBV4-3	TRBD2	TRBJ2-7	CASSQEIGTRHEQYF	TGCGCCAGCAGCCAGGAAATCGGGACTAGACACGAGCAGTACTTC
-	TRBV7-2	TRBD1	TRBJ1-5	CASSLATTQGAGQPQHF	TGTGCCAGCAGCTTGGCGACGACACAGGGGGCGGGTCAGCCCCAGCATTTT
many	TRBV7-2	-	TRBJ1-2	CASSPGRGAQGYTF	TGTGCCAGCAGCCCTGGACGGGGGGCGCAAGGCTACACCTTC
few	TRBV29-1	TRBD1	TRBJ1-1	CSVDRGPTEAFF	TGCAGCGTAGACAGGGGGCCCACTGAAGCTTTCTTT
once	TRBV12-3/TRBV12-4	-	TRBJ2-5	CASRSEGLETQYF	TGTGCCAGCAGATCGGAGGGTTTGGAGACCCAGTACTTC
-	TRBV27	TRBD2	TRBJ2-5	CASSLAHNIAGAETQYF	TGTGCCAGCAGTTTAGCACATAATATAGCGGGAGCAGAGACCCAGTACTTC
-	TRBV6-6	TRBD1	TRBJ2-1	CASRTKETGTGTNNEQFF	TGTGCCAGCAGGACAAAGGAAACCGGGACAGGGACCAACAATGAGCAGTTCTTC
few	TRBV28	TRBD1	TRBJ1-1	CASSRPGQGILNTEAFF	TGTGCCAGCAGTCGGCCGGGACAGGGGATCCTGAACACTGAAGCTTTCTTT
-	TRBV2	-	TRBJ1-4	CASSARVPNEKMFW	TGTGCCAGCAGCGCAAGGGTCCCTAATGAAAAAATGTTTTGG
few	TRBV20-1	-	TRBJ2-5	CSASKGPETQYF	TGCAGTGCTAGTAAGGGCCCAGAGACCCAGTACTTC
few	TRBV4-1	-	TRBJ1-4	CASSQPYGNEKLFF	TGCGCCAGCAGCCAACCCTACGGGAACGAAAAACTGTTTTTT
-	TRBV29-1	-	TRBJ2-1	CSVEARFNEQFF	TGCAGCGTTGAGGCTAGGTTCAATGAGCAGTTCTTC
-	TRBV11-2	TRBD1	TRBJ1-6	CASSTRTGLRNSPLHF	TGTGCCAGCAGCACCCGGACAGGCCTGAGGAATTCACCCCTCCACTTT
-	TRBV5-4	TRBD2	TRBJ2-3	CASETSGSADTQYF	TGTGCCAGCGAAACTAGCGGGAGTGCAGATACGCAGTATTTT
-	TRBV28	TRBD2	TRBJ2-5	CASSLWGGDQETQYF	TGTGCCAGCAGTTTATGGGGGGGGGACCAAGAGACCCAGTACTTC
-	TRBV7-6	TRBD2	TRBJ2-3	CASSHRLAGVGGDTQYF	TGTGCCAGCAGCCATCGACTAGCGGGAGTGGGGGGCGATACGCAGTATTTT
few	TRBV25-1	-	TRBJ2-1	CASSGLGGPLPNEQFF	TGTGCCAGCAGTGGCCTCGGGGGCCCCTTGCCCAATGAGCAGTTCTTC
many	TRBV7-2	-	TRBJ2-7	CASSLRSSGLEQYF	TGTGCCAGCAGCTTAAGGTCGTCAGGTCTCGAGCAGTACTTC